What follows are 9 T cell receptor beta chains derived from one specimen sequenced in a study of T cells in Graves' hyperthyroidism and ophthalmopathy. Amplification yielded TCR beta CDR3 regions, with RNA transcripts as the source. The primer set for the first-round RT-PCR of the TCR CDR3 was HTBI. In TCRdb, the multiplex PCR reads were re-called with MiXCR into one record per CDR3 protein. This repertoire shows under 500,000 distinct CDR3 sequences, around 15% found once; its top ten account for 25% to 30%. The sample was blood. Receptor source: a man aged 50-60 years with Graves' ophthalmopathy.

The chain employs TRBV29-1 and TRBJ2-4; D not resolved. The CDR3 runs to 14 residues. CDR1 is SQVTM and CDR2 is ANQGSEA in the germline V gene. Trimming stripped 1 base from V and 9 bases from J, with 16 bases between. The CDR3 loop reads CSVEGGFVSGIQYF. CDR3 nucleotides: TGCAGCGTTGAAGGCGGATTCGTTTCGGGCATTCAGTACTTC.

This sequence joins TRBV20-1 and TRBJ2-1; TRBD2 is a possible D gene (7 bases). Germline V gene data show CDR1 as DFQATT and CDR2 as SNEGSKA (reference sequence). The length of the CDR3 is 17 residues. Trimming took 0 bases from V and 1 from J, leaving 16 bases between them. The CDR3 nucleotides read TGCAGTGCTAGAGATCTGGGGGGGCCGGGGTCCTACAATGAGCAGTTCTTC. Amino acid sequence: CSARDLGGPGSYNEQFF.

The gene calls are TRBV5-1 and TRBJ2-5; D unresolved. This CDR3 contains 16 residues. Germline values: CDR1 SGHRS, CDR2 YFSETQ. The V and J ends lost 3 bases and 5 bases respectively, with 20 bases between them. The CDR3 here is CASSSVPPGPRETQYF. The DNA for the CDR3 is TGCGCCAGCAGCTCGGTCCCCCCCGGGCCGCGGGAGACCCAGTACTTC.

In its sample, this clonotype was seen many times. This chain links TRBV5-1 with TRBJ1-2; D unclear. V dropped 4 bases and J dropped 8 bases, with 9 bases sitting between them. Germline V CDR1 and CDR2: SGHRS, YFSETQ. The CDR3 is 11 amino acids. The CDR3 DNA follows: TGCGCCAGCAGCGATGGACGCGGCTACACCTTC. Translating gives CASSDGRGYTF.

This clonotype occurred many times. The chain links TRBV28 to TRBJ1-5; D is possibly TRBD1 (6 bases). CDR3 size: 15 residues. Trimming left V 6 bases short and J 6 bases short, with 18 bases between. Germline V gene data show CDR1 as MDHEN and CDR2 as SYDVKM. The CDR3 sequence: CASREGGLRGQPQHF. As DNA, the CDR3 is TGTGCCAGCAGGGAGGGGGGCTTAAGGGGTCAGCCCCAGCATTTT.

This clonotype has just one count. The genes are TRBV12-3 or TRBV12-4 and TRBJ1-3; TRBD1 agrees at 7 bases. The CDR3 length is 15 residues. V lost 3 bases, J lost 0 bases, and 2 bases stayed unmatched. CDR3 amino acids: CASSLRGLSGNTIYF. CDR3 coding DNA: TGTGCCAGCAGTTTGAGGGGGCTCTCTGGAAACACCATATATTTT.

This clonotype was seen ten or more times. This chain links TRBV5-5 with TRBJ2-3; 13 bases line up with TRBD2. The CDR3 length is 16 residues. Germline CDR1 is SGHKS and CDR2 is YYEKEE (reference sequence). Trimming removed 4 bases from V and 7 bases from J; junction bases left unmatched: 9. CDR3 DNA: TGTGCCAGCAGCCAAGGACTAGCGGGAGTTTCGAATACGCAGTATTTT. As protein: CASSQGLAGVSNTQYF.

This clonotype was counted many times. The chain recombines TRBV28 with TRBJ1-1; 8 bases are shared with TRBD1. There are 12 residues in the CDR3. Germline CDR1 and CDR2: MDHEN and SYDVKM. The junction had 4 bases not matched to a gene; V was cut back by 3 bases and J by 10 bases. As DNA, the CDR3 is TGTGCCAGCAGTTTTCTCGGGACAGGAGCTTTCTTT. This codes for CASSFLGTGAFF.

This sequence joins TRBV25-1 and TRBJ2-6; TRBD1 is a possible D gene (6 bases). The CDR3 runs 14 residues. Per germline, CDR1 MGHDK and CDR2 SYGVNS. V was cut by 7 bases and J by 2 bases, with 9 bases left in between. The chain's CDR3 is CASIGGAGANVLTF. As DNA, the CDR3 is TGTGCCAGCATAGGGGGAGCTGGGGCCAACGTCCTGACTTTC.